This record looks at one T cell receptor (beta chain) sequence and its context. The data are from a study of shared clonotypes between healthy human individuals. Clones were read by immunoSEQ multiplex PCR, and TCRdb kept only the in-frame ones, dropping some. Among millions of clones listed, just over 90% were seen once. V was pared by 0 bases and J by 5 bases, with 10 bases between. This CDR3 is built from 14 residues. Germline V CDR1 and CDR2: SGHTA, FQGTGA. The receptor was derived from a man aged 18 to 29 in good health. The gene calls are TRBV7-3 and TRBJ2-5; D is ambiguous. Sequencing was carried out using naive CD4+ T cells sorted from blood. As for subset: CD45RA+ positively selected. The chain's CDR3 is CASSLTGEYETQYF. The CDR3 DNA sequence: TGTGCCAGCAGCTTAACCGGAGAGTATGAGACCCAGTACTTC.